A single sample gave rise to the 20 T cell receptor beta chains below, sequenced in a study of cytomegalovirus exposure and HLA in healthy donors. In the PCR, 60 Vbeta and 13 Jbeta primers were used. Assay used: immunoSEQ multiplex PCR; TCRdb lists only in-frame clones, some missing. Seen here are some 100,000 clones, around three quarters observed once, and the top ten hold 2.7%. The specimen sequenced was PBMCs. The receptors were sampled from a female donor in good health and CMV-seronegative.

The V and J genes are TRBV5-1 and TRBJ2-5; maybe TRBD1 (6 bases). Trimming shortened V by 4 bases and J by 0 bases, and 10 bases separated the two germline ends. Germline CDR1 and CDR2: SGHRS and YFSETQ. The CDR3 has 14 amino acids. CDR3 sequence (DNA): TGCGCCAGCAGCACAACAGGGTACCAAGAGACCCAGTACTTC. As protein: CASSTTGYQETQYF.

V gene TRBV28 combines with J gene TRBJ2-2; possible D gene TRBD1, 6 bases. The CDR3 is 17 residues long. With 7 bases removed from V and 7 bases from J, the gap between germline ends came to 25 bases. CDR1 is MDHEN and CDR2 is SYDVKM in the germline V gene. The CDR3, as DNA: TGTGCCAGCAACCCGAGCCCAGGGGTATATAAGATCGGGGAGCTGTTTTTT. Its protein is CASNPSPGVYKIGELFF. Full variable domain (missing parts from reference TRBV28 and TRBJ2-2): DVKVTQSSRYLVKRTGEKVFLECVQDMDHENMFWYRQDPGLGLRLIYFSYDVKMKEKGDIPEGYSVSREKKERFSLILESASTNQTSMYLCASNPSPGVYKIGELFFGEGSRLTVL.

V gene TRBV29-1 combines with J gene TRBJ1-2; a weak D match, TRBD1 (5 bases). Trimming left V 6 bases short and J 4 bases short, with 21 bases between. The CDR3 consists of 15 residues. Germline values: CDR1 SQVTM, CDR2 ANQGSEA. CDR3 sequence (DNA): TGCAGCGTGGATTTGGGGCAGGAATCTCTCTATGGCTACACCTTC. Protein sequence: CSVDLGQESLYGYTF.

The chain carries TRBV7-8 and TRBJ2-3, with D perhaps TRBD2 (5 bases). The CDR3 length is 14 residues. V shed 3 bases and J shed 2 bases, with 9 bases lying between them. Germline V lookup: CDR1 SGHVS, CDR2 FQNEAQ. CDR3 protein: CASSFNGDTDTQYF. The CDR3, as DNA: TGTGCCAGCAGCTTCAACGGGGACACAGATACGCAGTATTTT.

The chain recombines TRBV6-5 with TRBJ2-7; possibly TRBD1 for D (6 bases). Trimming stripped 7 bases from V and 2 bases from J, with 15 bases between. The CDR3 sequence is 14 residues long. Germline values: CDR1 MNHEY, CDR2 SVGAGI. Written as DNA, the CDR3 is TGTGCCAGCATACAGGGACCGGGACCCTACGAGCAGTACTTC. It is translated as CASIQGPGPYEQYF.

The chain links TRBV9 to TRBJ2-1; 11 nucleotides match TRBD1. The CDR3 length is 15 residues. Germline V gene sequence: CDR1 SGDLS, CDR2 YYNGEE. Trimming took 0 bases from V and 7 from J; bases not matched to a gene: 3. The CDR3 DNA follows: TGTGCCAGCAGCGTAGACGGACAGGGGGCAAATGAGCAGTTCTTC. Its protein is CASSVDGQGANEQFF.

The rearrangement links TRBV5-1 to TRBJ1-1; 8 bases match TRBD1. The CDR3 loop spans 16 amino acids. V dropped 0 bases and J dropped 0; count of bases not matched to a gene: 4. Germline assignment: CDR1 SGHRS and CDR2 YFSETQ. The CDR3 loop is CASSLVRGPMNTEAFF. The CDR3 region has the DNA TGCGCCAGCAGCTTGGTCAGGGGGCCTATGAACACTGAAGCTTTCTTT.

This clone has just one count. CDR3 in DNA: TGTGCCAGCAGCTTAGGTCTGTCTAGCGGGGGGGCCAATGAGCAGTTCTTC. It codes for CASSLGLSSGGANEQFF. This chain links TRBV7-6 with TRBJ2-1, with 12 positions matching TRBD2. The ends lost 1 base at V and 6 bases at J; junction bases unmatched: 7. Germline V gives CDR1 SGHVS, CDR2 FNYEAQ. The length of the CDR3 is 17 residues.

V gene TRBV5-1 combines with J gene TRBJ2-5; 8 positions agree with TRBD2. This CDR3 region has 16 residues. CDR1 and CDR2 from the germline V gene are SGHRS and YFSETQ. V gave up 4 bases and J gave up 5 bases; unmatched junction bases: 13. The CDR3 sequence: CASSPPGSGGWETQYF. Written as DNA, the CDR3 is TGCGCCAGCAGCCCCCCTGGCAGCGGGGGCTGGGAGACCCAGTACTTC.

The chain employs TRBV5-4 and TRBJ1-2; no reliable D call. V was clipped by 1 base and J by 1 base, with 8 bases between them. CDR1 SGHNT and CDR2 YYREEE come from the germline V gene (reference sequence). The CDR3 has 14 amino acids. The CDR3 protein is CASSLQGLNYGYTF. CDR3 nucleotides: TGTGCCAGCAGCTTGCAAGGACTTAACTATGGCTACACCTTC. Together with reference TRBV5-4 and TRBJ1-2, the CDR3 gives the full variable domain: ETGVTQSPTHLIKTRGQQVTLRCSSQSGHNTVSWYQQALGQGPQFIFQYYREEENGRGNFPPRFSGLQFPNYSSELNVNALELDDSALYLCASSLQGLNYGYTFGSGTRLTVV.

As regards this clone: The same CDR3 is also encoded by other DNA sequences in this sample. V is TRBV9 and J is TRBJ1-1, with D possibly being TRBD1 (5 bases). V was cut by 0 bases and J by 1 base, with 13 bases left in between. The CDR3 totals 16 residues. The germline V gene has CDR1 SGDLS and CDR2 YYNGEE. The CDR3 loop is CASSVAGEGRNTEAFF. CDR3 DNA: TGTGCCAGCAGCGTAGCGGGGGAGGGTAGGAACACTGAAGCTTTCTTT.

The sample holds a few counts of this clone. CDR3 sequence reads: CASSQMGRSYNSPLHF. The CDR3 DNA reads TGTGCCAGCAGCCAAATGGGCCGCTCCTATAATTCACCCCTCCACTTT. V usage is TRBV7-2 and J usage is TRBJ1-6; unclear D gene. There are 16 residues in the CDR3. The V gene's germline CDR1 is SGHTA and CDR2 FQGNSA. Trimming shortened V by 5 bases and J by 0 bases, and 11 bases separated the two germline ends.

The DNA of the CDR3 is TGTGCCAGCAGTCCGACCGGGACAGGGGACACTGAAGCTTTCTTT. Encoded protein: CASSPTGTGDTEAFF. V and J are TRBV28 and TRBJ1-1; 10 bases are shared with TRBD1. Germline CDR1 and CDR2: MDHEN and SYDVKM. The CDR3 consists of 15 residues. The ends lost 5 bases at V and 3 bases at J; junction bases unmatched: 6.

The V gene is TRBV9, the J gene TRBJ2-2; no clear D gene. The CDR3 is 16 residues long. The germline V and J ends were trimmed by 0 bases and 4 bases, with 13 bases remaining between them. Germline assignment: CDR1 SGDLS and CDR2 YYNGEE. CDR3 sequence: CASSVVHSPATGELFF. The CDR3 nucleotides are TGTGCCAGCAGCGTAGTTCACAGCCCGGCCACCGGGGAGCTGTTTTTT.

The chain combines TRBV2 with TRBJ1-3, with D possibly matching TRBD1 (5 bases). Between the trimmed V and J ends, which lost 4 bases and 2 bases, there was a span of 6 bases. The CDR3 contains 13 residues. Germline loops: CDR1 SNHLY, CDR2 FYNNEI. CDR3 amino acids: CASSGGAGNTIYF. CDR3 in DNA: TGTGCCAGCAGTGGGGGGGCTGGAAACACCATATATTTT.

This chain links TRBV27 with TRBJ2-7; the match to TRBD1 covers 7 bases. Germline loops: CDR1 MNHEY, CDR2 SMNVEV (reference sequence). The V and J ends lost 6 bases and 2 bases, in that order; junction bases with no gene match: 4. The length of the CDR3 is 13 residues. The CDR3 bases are TGTGCCAGCAGGAGACAGGGTCCCTACGAGCAGTACTTC. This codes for CASRRQGPYEQYF.

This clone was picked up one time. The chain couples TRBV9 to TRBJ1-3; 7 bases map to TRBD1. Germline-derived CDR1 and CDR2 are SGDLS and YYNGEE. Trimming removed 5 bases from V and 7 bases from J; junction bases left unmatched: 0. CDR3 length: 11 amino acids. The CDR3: CASRQGNTIYF. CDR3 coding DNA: TGTGCCAGCAGACAGGGGAACACCATATATTTT.

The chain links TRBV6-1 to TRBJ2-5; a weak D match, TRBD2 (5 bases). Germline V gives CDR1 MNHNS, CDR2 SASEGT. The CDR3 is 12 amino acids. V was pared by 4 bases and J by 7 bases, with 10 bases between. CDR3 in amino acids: CASSAGEGTQYF. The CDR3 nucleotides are TGTGCCAGCAGTGCCGGGGAAGGGACCCAGTACTTC.

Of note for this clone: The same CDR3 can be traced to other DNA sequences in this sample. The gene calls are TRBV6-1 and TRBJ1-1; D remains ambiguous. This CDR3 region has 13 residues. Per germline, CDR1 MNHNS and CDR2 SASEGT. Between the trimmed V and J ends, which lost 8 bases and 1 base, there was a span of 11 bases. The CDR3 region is CASSPGWNTEAFF. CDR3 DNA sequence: TGTGCCAGCTCACCGGGATGGAACACTGAAGCTTTCTTT.

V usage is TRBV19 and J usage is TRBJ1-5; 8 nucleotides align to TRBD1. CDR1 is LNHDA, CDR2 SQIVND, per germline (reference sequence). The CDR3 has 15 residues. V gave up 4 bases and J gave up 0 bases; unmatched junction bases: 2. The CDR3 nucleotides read TGTGCCAGTAGTACAGGGGGCAATAGCAATCAGCCCCAGCATTTT. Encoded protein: CASSTGGNSNQPQHF.